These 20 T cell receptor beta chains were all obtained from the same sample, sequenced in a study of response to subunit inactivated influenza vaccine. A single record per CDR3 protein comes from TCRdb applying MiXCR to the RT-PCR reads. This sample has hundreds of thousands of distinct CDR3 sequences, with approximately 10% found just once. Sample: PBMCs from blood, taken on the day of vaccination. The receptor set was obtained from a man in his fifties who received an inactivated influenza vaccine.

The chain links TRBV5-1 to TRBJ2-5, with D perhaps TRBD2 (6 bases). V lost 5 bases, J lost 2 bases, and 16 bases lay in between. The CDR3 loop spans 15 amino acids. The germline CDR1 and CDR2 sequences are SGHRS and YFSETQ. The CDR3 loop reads CASSLERGGQETQYF. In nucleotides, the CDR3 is TGCGCCAGCAGTCTGGAGCGTGGGGGGCAAGAGACCCAGTACTTC.

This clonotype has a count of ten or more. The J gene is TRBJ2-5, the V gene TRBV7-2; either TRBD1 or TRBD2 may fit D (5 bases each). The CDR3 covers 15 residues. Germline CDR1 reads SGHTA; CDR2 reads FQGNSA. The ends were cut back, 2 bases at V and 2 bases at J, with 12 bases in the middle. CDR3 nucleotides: TGTGCCAGCAGCTTAACTGGGACGGTACAAGAGACCCAGTACTTC. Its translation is CASSLTGTVQETQYF.

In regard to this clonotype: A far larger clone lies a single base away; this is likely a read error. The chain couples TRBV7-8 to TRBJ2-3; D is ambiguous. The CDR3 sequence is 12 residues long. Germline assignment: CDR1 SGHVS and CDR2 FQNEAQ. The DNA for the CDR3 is TGTGACAGCAGCCCATTCACAGATACGCAGTATTTT. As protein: CDSSPFTDTQYF.

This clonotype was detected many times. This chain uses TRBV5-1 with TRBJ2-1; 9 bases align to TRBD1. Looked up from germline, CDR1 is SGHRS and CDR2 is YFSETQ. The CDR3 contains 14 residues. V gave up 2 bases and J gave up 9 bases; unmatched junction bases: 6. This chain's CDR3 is CASSFGTGYAEQFF. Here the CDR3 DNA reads TGCGCCAGCAGCTTCGGGACAGGGTATGCTGAGCAGTTCTTC.

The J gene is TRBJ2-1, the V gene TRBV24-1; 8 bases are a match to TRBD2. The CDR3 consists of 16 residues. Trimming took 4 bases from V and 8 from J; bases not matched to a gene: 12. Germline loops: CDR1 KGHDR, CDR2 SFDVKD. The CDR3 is CATSDAGTRPIDEQFF. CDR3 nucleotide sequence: TGTGCCACCAGTGACGCCGGGACTAGGCCTATCGATGAGCAGTTCTTC.

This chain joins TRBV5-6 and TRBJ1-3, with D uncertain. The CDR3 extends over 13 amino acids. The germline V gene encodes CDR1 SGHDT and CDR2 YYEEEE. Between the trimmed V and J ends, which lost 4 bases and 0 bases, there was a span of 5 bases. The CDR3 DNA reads TGTGCCAGCAGCCCTTACTCTGGAAACACCATATATTTT. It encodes CASSPYSGNTIYF.

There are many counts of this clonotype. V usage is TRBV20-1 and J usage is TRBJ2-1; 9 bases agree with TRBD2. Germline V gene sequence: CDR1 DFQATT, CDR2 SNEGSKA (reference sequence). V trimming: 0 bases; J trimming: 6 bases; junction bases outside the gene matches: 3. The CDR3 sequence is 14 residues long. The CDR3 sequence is CSAREGTSPNEQFF. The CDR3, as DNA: TGCAGTGCTAGAGAGGGGACTAGCCCCAATGAGCAGTTCTTC.

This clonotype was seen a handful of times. The DNA for the CDR3 is TGTGCCACTTCATTTGCGGGGGGGTACAATGAGCAGTTCTTC. The encoded protein is CATSFAGGYNEQFF. The chain combines TRBV10-3 with TRBJ2-1, with TRBD2 matching over 9 bases. The V gene end was trimmed by 10 bases and the J gene end by 4 bases; junction bases not matched to a gene: 8. Looked up from germline, CDR1 is ENHRY and CDR2 is SYGVKD. The CDR3 is made up of 14 amino acids.

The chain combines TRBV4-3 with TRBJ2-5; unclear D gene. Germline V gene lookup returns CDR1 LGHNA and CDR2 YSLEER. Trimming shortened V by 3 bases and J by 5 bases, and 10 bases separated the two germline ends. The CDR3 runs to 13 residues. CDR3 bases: TGCGCCAGCAGCCAGTTCTCTGGTGAGACCCAGTACTTC. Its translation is CASSQFSGETQYF.

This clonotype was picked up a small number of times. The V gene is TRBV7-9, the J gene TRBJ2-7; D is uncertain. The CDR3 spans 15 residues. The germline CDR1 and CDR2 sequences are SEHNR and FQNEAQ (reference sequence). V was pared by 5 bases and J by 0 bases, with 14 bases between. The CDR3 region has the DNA TGTGCCAGCAGCCCAAAGGAGCGCATCTCCTACGAGCAGTACTTC. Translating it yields CASSPKERISYEQYF.

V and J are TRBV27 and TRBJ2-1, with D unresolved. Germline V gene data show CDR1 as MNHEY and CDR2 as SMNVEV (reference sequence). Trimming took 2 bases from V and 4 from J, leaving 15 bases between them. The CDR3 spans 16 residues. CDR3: CASSLGNLPHYNEQFF. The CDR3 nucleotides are TGTGCCAGCAGTTTAGGGAATCTTCCCCATTACAATGAGCAGTTCTTC.

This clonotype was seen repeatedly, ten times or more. The CDR3 DNA reads TGTGCCAGCAGCCACATGGGGTCAGCCTATGGCTACACCTTC. Protein product: CASSHMGSAYGYTF. The chain links TRBV14 to TRBJ1-2; D is uncertain. V was pared by 3 bases and J by 4 bases, with 12 bases between. The germline V gene has CDR1 SGHDN and CDR2 FVKESK. The CDR3 sequence is 14 residues long.

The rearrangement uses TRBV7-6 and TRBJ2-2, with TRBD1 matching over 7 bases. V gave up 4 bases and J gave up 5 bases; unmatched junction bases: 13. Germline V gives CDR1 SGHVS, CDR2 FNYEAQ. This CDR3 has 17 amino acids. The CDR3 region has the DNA TGTGCCAGCAGCTCATATGGAGGCAGGGGGAATACCGGGGAGCTGTTTTTT. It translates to CASSSYGGRGNTGELFF.

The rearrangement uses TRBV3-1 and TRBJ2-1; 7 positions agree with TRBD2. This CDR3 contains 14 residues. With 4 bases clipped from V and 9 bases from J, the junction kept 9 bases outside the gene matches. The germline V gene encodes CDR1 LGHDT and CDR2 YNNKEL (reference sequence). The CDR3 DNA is TGTGCCAGCAGCCCCGGACTCGGGGGGAGTGAGCAGTTCTTC. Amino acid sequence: CASSPGLGGSEQFF.

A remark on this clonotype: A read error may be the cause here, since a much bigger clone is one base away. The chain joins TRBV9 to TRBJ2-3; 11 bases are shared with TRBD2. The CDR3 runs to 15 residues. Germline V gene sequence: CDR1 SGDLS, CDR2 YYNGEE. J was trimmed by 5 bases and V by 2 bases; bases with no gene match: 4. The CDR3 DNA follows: TGTGCCAGCAGCGTTAGCGGGAGGGCCGAAGATACGCAGTATTTT. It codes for CASSVSGRAEDTQYF. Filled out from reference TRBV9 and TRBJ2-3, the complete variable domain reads DSGVTQTPKHLITATGQRVTLRCSPRSGDLSVYWYQQSLDQGLQFLIQYYNGEERAKGNILERFSAQQFPDLHSELNLSSLELGDSALYFCASSVSGRAEDTQYFGPGTRLTVL.

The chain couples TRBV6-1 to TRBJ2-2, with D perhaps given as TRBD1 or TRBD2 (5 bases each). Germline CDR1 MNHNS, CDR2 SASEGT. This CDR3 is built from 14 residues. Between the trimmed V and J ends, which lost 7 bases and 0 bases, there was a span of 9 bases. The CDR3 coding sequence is TGTGCCAGCACCGGGACGTCGAACACCGGGGAGCTGTTTTTT. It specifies CASTGTSNTGELFF.

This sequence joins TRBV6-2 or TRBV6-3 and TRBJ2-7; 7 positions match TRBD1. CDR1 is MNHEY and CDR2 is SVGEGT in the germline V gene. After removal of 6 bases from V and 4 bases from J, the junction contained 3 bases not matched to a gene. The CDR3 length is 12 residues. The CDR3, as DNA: TGTGCCAGCAGCATGACAGGGTACGAGCAGTACTTC. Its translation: CASSMTGYEQYF.

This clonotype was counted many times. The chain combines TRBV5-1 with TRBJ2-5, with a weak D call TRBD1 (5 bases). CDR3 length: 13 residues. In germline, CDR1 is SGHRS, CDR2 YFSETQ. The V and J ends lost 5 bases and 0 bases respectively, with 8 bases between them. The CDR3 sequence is CASRQADQETQYF. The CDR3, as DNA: TGCGCCAGCAGACAGGCGGACCAAGAGACCCAGTACTTC.

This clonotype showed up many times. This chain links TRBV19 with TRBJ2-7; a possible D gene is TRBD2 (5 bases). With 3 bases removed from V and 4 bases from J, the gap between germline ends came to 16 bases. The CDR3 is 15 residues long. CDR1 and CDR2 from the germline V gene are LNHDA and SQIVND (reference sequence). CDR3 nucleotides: TGTGCCAGTAGTATCCACAGTTCCCCGGGGTACGAGCAGTACTTC. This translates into CASSIHSSPGYEQYF.

In DNA, the CDR3 is TGTGCCAGCAGGAGGGGGCAGGACTATGGCTACACCTTC. It is translated as CASRRGQDYGYTF. The genes are TRBV6-2 or TRBV6-3 and TRBJ1-2, with 7 bases lining up with TRBD1. V shed 6 bases, J shed 3 bases, and the junction held 4 bases outside the gene matches. Germline values: CDR1 MNHEY, CDR2 SVGEGT. The CDR3 totals 13 residues.